This T cell receptor beta chain originates from a study of blood T cell repertoires in COVID-19 (dated by TCRdb to between 2020 and 2021). The study in broad terms: Collaborator samples came from the United States, Italy and Spain and covered acute and convalescent phases of COVID-19. The prospective study material was composed of cDNA or gDNA derived from T cells, B-cell-depleted T cells, or PBMCs. Deeply sampled blood TCRbeta repertoires from subjects exposed to, actively infected with, or recovered from COVID-19 were included in the dataset. The repertoires were released in a freely available public database intended as a resource for research on the immune response to SARS-CoV-2. The samples were drawn from two sources: the first 160 participants of the ongoing ImmuneRACE study, and 1,000 to 1,500 subjects contributed by 6 global collaborators. Sample metadata almost always included a de-identified subject ID, COVID-19 status, age in years and sex. Where available, HLA class I and class II types were obtained from metadata supplied by the sample provider rather than from assay-based typing.

Participants in the prospective study were aged about 18 to 90 years, lived in over 20 United States geographic areas, and enrolled through a virtual design. Cohort assignment in the prospective study relied on participant-reported clinical history from a screening survey and a study questionnaire. Recovered participants in ImmuneRACE Cohort 3 were defined as having two consecutive negative NP/OP PCR tests, clearance from a healthcare professional, or resolution of symptoms. In the prospective study, whole blood, serum and a nasopharyngeal or oropharyngeal swab were collected from each participant by mobile phlebotomists. Additional blood draws and questionnaires over an approximately two-month period could optionally be provided by prospective study participants. Before DNA extraction, prospective study blood samples were shipped either frozen or at room temperature. Its CDR3 holds 11 amino acids, cysteine through phenylalanine. Only CDR3 DNA remains: 33 bases, in frame from the first base. V is trimmed back by 6 bases and J by 10 bases, and the junction contains 5 bases that no gene match accounts for. The germline V gene supplies CDR1 MNHEY and CDR2 SVGAGI.

TCRbeta CDR3 regions were amplified from genomic DNA by means of the immunoSEQ Assay, a bias-controlled multiplex PCR. The study's processing was this. Within the assay, amplification of reference gene primers was used to estimate how many nucleated cells each sample contained. Sequence reads were collapsed and filtered to measure the absolute abundance of every unique TCRbeta CDR3 rearrangement. For each sample, productive Simpson clonality was calculated by taking the square root of Simpson's diversity index across productive rearrangements. TCRdb carries this immuneACCESS record with in-frame sequences only. Its versions omit some clonotypes, under half of them owing to an unresolved V gene in the studies checked, with the rest unexplained. Clone size and V and J calls were adopted from that table, with D and trimming inferred from the DNA. The sample table contains 450,000 or so clones; only one count was recorded for around 91% of them. Together, the top ten hold around 0.6% of the sample.

Concerning this clone itself: Its antigen has not been determined. No base quality information exists; no much larger clone differs at one position.

Broad study findings and their caveats: Clinical and demographic metadata were provided uncurated, with the amount varying by source and participant.

The rearrangement combines TRBV6-5 with TRBJ1-2; 7 bases in between match TRBD1. Sequencing was done on a sample of PBMCs or T cells enriched from blood (not recorded which). The source of this sequence is a man between 18 and 35 years old who had recovered from COVID-19. The bases are TGTGCCAGCAGAGCCGACAGGGCCTACACCTTC. This yields the protein CASRADRAYTF.